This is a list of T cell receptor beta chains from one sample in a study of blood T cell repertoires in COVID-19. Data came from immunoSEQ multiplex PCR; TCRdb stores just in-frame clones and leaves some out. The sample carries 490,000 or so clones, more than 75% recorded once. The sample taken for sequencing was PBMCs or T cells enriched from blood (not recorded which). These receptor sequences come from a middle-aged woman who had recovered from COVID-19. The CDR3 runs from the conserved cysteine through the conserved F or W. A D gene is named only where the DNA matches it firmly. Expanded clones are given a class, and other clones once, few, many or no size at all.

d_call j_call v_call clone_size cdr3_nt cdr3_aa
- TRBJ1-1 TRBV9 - TGTGCCAGCAGCGTAGAGTCTGCAGGGGACACTGAAGCTTTCTTT CASSVESAGDTEAFF
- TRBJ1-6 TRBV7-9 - TGTGCCAGCAGCTTAATGCGGGGGCGCGGTATCCTGTCACCCCTCCACTTT CASSLMRGRGILSPLHF
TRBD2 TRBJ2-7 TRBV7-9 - TGTGCCAGCAGCACGACTAGCGGGAGGCCTCGTGAGCAGTACTTC CASSTTSGRPREQYF
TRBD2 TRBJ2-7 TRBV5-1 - TGCGCCAGCAGCTTGGGACCGGCTAGCGGTCGCATCGAGCAGTACTTC CASSLGPASGRIEQYF
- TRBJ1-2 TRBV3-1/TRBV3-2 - TGTGCCAGCAGCCAAGAGAGAGGGGGCTATGGCTACACCTTC CASSQERGGYGYTF
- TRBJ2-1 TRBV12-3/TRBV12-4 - TGTGCCAGCAGTGGGGGCCGGGAGCAGTTCTTC CASSGGREQFF
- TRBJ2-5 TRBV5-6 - TGTGCCAGCAGCATCGAGTACCAAGAGACCCAGTACTTC CASSIEYQETQYF
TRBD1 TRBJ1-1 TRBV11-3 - TGTGCCAGCAGCACGCCCGGGGACAGCGAAGCTTTCTTT CASSTPGDSEAFF
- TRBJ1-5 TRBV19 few TGTGCCAGTATCAGGGCACAGCCCCAGCATTTT CASIRAQPQHF
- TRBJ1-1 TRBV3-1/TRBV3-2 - TGTGCCAGCAGCCAGAGGGGGGGGGACACTGAAGCTTTCTTT CASSQRGGDTEAFF
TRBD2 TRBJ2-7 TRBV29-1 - TGCAGCGTTGCCGGGACTAGCGGGGGTGAGTTGGTCTACGAGCAGTACTTC CSVAGTSGGELVYEQYF
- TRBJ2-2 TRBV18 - TGTGCCAGCTCACCTCAGGGCTCCGGGGAGCTGTTTTTT CASSPQGSGELFF
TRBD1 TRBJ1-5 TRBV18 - TGTGCCAGCTCATCCGGGACAGGGAGCAATCAGCCCCAGCATTTT CASSSGTGSNQPQHF
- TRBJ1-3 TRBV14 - TGTGCCAGCAGCCCACTAGGTGGGGTTCGAGGAAACACCATATATTTT CASSPLGGVRGNTIYF
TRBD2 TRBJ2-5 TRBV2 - TGTGCCAGCAGTGACGGGGGGATGGAGACCCAGTACTTC CASSDGGMETQYF
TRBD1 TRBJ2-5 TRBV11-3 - TGTGCCAGCAGCCGACAGGGGGCGTTGGAGACCCAGTACTTC CASSRQGALETQYF
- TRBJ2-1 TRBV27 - TGTGCCAGCAGTCCTCCGAGCTCCTACAATGAGCAGTTCTTC CASSPPSSYNEQFF
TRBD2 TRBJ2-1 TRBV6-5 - TGTGCCAGCACCTTTCTAGCGGGAGAGGGTGGTGAGCAGTTCTTC CASTFLAGEGGEQFF
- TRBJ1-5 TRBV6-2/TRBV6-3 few TGTGCCAGCAGTTACGACAGCGATCAGCCCCAGCATTTT CASSYDSDQPQHF
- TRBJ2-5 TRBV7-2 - TGTGCCAGCAGCCGGACAAACCGACAAGAGACCCAGTACTTC CASSRTNRQETQYF
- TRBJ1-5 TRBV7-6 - TGTGCCAGCAGCCAACAGGGTTTGAATCAGCCCCAGCATTTT CASSQQGLNQPQHF
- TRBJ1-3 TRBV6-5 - TGTGCCAGCAGAGGAGAAAACACCATATATTTT CASRGENTIYF
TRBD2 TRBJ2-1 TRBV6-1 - TGTGCCAGCAGTGATCTAGCGGGGTATGAGCAGTTCTTC CASSDLAGYEQFF
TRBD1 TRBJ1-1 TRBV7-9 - TGTGCCGGCGAATACCGGGACAGGCCCTCGAACACTGAAGCTTTCTTT CAGEYRDRPSNTEAFF
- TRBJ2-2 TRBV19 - TGTGCCAGTAGTGCCGGCGGGGAGCTGTTTTTT CASSAGGELFF
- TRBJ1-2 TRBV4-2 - TGTGCCAGCAGCCAAGATGGCGAGGGCATTTATGGCTACACCTTC CASSQDGEGIYGYTF
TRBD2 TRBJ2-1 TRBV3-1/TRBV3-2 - TGTGCCAGCAGCCAGGACCCGGGACTAGCGGGAGGGCACAATGAGCAGTTCTTC CASSQDPGLAGGHNEQFF
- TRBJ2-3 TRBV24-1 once TGTGCCACCAGTCCCCGGGACACTAGCACAGATACGCAGTATTTT CATSPRDTSTDTQYF
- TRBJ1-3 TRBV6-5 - TGTGCCAGCAGTTACTCGCGTGGAAACACCATATATTTT CASSYSRGNTIYF
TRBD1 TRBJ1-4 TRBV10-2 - TGCGCCAGCAGTGGGACAGGGAGGATGCGAGAAAAACTGTTTTTT CASSGTGRMREKLFF
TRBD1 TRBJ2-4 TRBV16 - TGTGCCAGCAGCCAATCCAGGACAGGGGAAAACATTCAGTACTTC CASSQSRTGENIQYF
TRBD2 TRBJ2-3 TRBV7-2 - TGTGCCAGCAGCTTAGGGTCACTAGCGGGAGGTGGGACAGATACGCAGTATTTT CASSLGSLAGGGTDTQYF
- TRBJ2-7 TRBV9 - TGTGCCAGCAGCGTAGAGGCGGATCCCTACGAGCAGTACTTC CASSVEADPYEQYF
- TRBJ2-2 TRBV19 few TGTGCCAGTATGAGCGGTCGAAGCACCGGGGAGCTGTTTTTT CASMSGRSTGELFF
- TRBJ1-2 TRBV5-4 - TGTGCCAGCAGCCCAGGACAGTATAACTATGGCTACACCTTC CASSPGQYNYGYTF
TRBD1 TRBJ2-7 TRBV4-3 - TGCGCCAGCAGCCAAGGATCCAGGGGGACCTACTACGAGCAGTACTTC CASSQGSRGTYYEQYF
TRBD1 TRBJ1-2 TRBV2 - TGTGCCAGCAGTGAAGCGCTCCGGGACAGGAGATATGGCTACACCTTC CASSEALRDRRYGYTF
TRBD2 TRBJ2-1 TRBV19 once TGTGCCAGTAGTTACGGGACTAGCGGCAATGAGCAGTTCTTC CASSYGTSGNEQFF
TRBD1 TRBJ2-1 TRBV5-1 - TGCGCCAGCAGGACGGGACAGGGGGACAATGAGCAGTTCTTC CASRTGQGDNEQFF
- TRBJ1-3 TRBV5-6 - TGTGCCAGCAGCTCGGAGCCCCGGGTAACTGGAAACACCATATATTTT CASSSEPRVTGNTIYF
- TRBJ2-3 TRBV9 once TGTGCCAGCAGCGTAGGACTGACTCTCCGGGGGGATACGCAGTATTTT CASSVGLTLRGDTQYF
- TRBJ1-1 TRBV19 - TGTGCCAGTAGTCAAGAAGCCGGTCTAGAAGCTTTCTTT CASSQEAGLEAFF
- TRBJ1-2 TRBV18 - TGTGCCAGCTCCCCCATGGGGAGTAACTATGGCTACACCTTC CASSPMGSNYGYTF
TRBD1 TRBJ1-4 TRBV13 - TGTGCCAGCAGCTGGGGACAGGAGGGAACTAATGAAAAACTGTTTTTT CASSWGQEGTNEKLFF
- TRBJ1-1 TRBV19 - TGTGCCAGTAGTATCGACAGAACCAACACTGAAGCTTTCTTT CASSIDRTNTEAFF
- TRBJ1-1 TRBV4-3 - TGCGCCAGCAGCGCCGGGACTAGCGGGAGAACTGAAGCTTTCTTT CASSAGTSGRTEAFF